Presented here are 27 T cell receptor beta chains from one specimen sequenced in a study of CD8 T cells in ankylosing spondylitis. TCRdb called the 5' RACE reads again in MiXCR, with one record for every CDR3 protein. This repertoire shows some 70,000 distinct CDR3 sequences, approximately 5% found once; its top ten account for 2% to 2.5%. The specimen sequenced was blood, either unsorted or a sorted T cell fraction (not recorded which). The source of these receptors is a male donor with ankylosing spondylitis or in good health (not recorded which).

This clonotype was counted many times. V and J are TRBV12-5 and TRBJ1-3, with D possibly matching TRBD1 (5 bases). CDR3 size: 15 residues. From germline, CDR1 is LGHNT and CDR2 FRNRAP. V lost 3 bases and J 0 bases, leaving 9 bases between the germline ends. The CDR3 region is CASGFGDSSGNTIYF. CDR3 DNA: TGTGCTAGTGGTTTCGGAGACAGCTCTGGAAACACCATATATTTT.

This clonotype was detected many times. The gene calls are TRBV5-1 and TRBJ2-3; 7 bases match TRBD1. This CDR3 has 14 residues. Germline lookup yields CDR1 SGHRS and CDR2 YFSETQ. V dropped 3 bases and J dropped 6; count of bases not matched to a gene: 7. CDR3 sequence: CASSSDRARDTQYF. CDR3 sequence (DNA): TGCGCCAGCAGCTCCGACAGGGCTCGGGATACGCAGTATTTT. Based on the CDR3 plus reference TRBV5-1 and TRBJ2-3, the full variable domain is KAGVTQTPRYLIKTRGQQVTLSCSPISGHRSVSWYQQTPGQGLQFLFEYFSETQRNKGNFPGRFSGRQFSNSRSEMNVSTLELGDSALYLCASSSDRARDTQYFGPGTRLTVL.

This clonotype showed up many times. This chain links TRBV20-1 with TRBJ2-2; maybe TRBD1 (5 bases). Germline V gives CDR1 DFQATT, CDR2 SNEGSKA (reference sequence). The CDR3 is 13 residues long. V was pared by 3 bases and J by 7 bases, with 12 bases between. The CDR3 here is CSASPPGHGELFF. In DNA form, the CDR3 reads TGCAGTGCTAGCCCCCCAGGGCACGGGGAGCTGTTTTTT.

This clonotype was seen at least ten times. The chain joins TRBV12-3 or TRBV12-4 to TRBJ2-7; 11 nucleotides line up with TRBD1. The ends lost 6 bases at V and 3 bases at J; junction bases unmatched: 4. The CDR3 has 14 residues. CDR3 nucleotide sequence: TGTGCCAGCAGGACCGGGACAGGGGGCTACGAGCAGTACTTC. Translating it yields CASRTGTGGYEQYF.

Many counts were recorded for this clonotype. The V and J genes are TRBV20-1 and TRBJ1-2; 7 bases fit TRBD1. This CDR3 has 14 amino acids. Germline assignment: CDR1 DFQATT and CDR2 SNEGSKA (reference sequence). After removal of 3 bases from V and 8 bases from J, the junction contained 12 bases not matched to a gene. CDR3 sequence (DNA): TGCAGTGCTAGTGTAGGGGGCGCCGTTCGGGGCTACACCTTC. Its translation: CSASVGGAVRGYTF.

This clonotype was seen repeatedly, ten times or more. The chain employs TRBV7-2 and TRBJ2-5; D unresolved. V gave up 4 bases and J gave up 7 bases, with 16 bases separating them. CDR3 length: 14 residues. Germline V gives CDR1 SGHTA, CDR2 FQGNSA. CDR3: CASSSGHPPRTQYF. The CDR3 nucleotides read TGTGCCAGCAGCTCGGGTCACCCTCCCAGGACCCAGTACTTC.

This clonotype occurred many times. The chain carries TRBV7-9 and TRBJ2-5; D is possibly TRBD2 (5 bases). Trimming cost V 5 bases and J 3 bases, with 13 bases left between them. Germline V gene data show CDR1 as SEHNR and CDR2 as FQNEAQ (reference sequence). The CDR3 has 14 amino acids. The CDR3 nucleotides read TGTGCCAGCAGCCCGAGGACTGCAGAAGAGACCCAGTACTTC. Its protein product is CASSPRTAEETQYF.

This clonotype appeared many times. The rearrangement links TRBV12-3 or TRBV12-4 to TRBJ1-1; TRBD1 aligns across 7 bases. V gave up 7 bases and J gave up 5 bases; unmatched junction bases: 10. This CDR3 region has 14 residues. The CDR3 is CASTHTRGRTEAFF. The CDR3 coding sequence is TGTGCCAGCACCCATACTAGGGGGCGGACTGAAGCTTTCTTT.

This clonotype occurred many times. The rearrangement joins TRBV7-6 to TRBJ2-1, with 12 bases lining up with TRBD1. V lost 0 bases, J lost 1 base, and 4 bases stayed unmatched. The germline V gene has CDR1 SGHVS and CDR2 FNYEAQ. This CDR3 is built from 18 residues. CDR3 amino acids: CASSLAGQGAWSYNEQFF. The CDR3 nucleotides read TGTGCCAGCAGCTTAGCGGGACAGGGGGCTTGGTCCTACAATGAGCAGTTCTTC.

Of note for this clonotype: A much larger clone differs by one base, so this may be a read error. The chain recombines TRBV4-2 with TRBJ1-6; possibly TRBD1 for D (5 bases). CDR3 length equals 15 residues. From germline, CDR1 is LGHNA and CDR2 YNFKEQ. The CDR3 region has the DNA TGTGCCAGCAGCCAAGACAGGGAGGATAATTCACTCCTCCACTTT. Translated: CASSQDREDNSLLHF.

This clonotype was recorded at least ten times. The chain recombines TRBV7-2 with TRBJ2-3; 9 bases line up with TRBD2. V trimming: 5 bases; J trimming: 2 bases; junction bases outside the gene matches: 17. CDR1 and CDR2 from the germline V gene are SGHTA and FQGNSA. The CDR3 contains 19 residues. CDR3 sequence reads: CASSPRLAGTNPSTDTQYF. CDR3 nucleotide sequence: TGTGCCAGCAGCCCTAGGCTAGCGGGGACTAACCCCTCCACAGATACGCAGTATTTT. Full variable domain (rest looked up from reference TRBV7-2 and TRBJ2-3): GAGVSQSPSNKVTEKGKDVELRCDPISGHTALYWYRQSLGQGLEFLIYFQGNSAPDKSGLPSDRFSAERTGGSVSTLTIQRTQQEDSAVYLCASSPRLAGTNPSTDTQYFGPGTRLTVL.

This clonotype is labeled medium-sized (0.01 to 0.1%). The V gene is TRBV12-3 or TRBV12-4, the J gene TRBJ2-2; 9 bases fit TRBD1. This CDR3 region has 15 residues. Trimming cost V 7 bases and J 4 bases; bases outside gene matches: 7. CDR3: CASTVRDRATGELFF. The CDR3 region has the DNA TGTGCCAGCACCGTCCGGGACAGGGCCACCGGGGAGCTGTTTTTT.

This clonotype has a count of ten or more. The chain employs TRBV6-2 or TRBV6-3 and TRBJ2-2; D is unresolved. Looked up from germline, CDR1 is MNHEY and CDR2 is SVGEGT. Trimming stripped 5 bases from V and 1 base from J, with 8 bases between. The CDR3 loop spans 14 amino acids. The CDR3 DNA reads TGTGCCAGCAGTCTACAAGGGAACACCGGGGAGCTGTTTTTT. This codes for CASSLQGNTGELFF.

Many counts were recorded for this clonotype. The J gene is TRBJ2-7, the V gene TRBV4-3, with D perhaps TRBD2 (5 bases). The CDR3 loop spans 13 amino acids. CDR1 and CDR2 (germline): LGHNA, YSLEER. V shed 4 bases and J shed 5 bases, with 12 bases lying between them. The CDR3 spells CASSRDPEDEQYF. The CDR3, as DNA: TGCGCCAGCAGCCGCGACCCGGAGGACGAGCAGTACTTC.

This clonotype has ten or more counts. The junction and the germline gene differ at one end; a read error may be behind it. This chain connects TRBV20-1 to TRBJ2-1, with D unclear. CDR3 length: 13 residues. Germline CDR1 DFQATT, CDR2 SNEGSKA (reference sequence). The CDR3 spells CSANPQNYYEQFF. The DNA of the CDR3 is TGCAGTGCTAACCCCCAGAACTACTATGAGCAGTTCTTC.

This clonotype was detected many times. The rearrangement links TRBV6-1 to TRBJ1-1; TRBD1 is a possible D gene (5 bases). Trimming took off 4 bases at V and 3 bases at J, with 15 bases between the two ends. Germline CDR1 and CDR2: MNHNS and SASEGT. This CDR3 is 15 amino acids long. The CDR3 DNA is TGTGCCAGCAGTGCAGTCTCGACAGCATACACTGAAGCTTTCTTT. This encodes CASSAVSTAYTEAFF.

The table lists this clonotype with many counts. The V gene is TRBV20-1, the J gene TRBJ2-7; no firm D call. The CDR3 sequence is 14 residues long. In germline, CDR1 is DFQATT, CDR2 SNEGSKA (reference sequence). The ends were cut back, 0 bases at V and 0 bases at J, with 9 bases in the middle. The CDR3 region is CSARDPRSSYEQYF. The CDR3, as DNA: TGCAGTGCTAGAGATCCGAGGAGCTCCTACGAGCAGTACTTC.

This clonotype appeared many times. The chain uses TRBV9 and TRBJ1-3; the D is unclear. The CDR3 is made up of 14 amino acids. Deletions cut 4 bases from V and 0 bases from J, with 8 bases between. The germline CDR1 and CDR2 sequences are SGDLS and YYNGEE. CDR3 in amino acids: CASSNLDSGNTIYF. CDR3 sequence (DNA): TGTGCCAGCAGCAACCTAGACTCTGGAAACACCATATATTTT.

This clonotype was seen ten or more times. The chain recombines TRBV6-2 or TRBV6-3 with TRBJ2-7; either TRBD1 or TRBD2 may fit D (5 bases each). The CDR3 runs to 16 residues. The V and J ends lost 5 bases and 0 bases respectively, with 17 bases between them. Germline-derived CDR1 and CDR2 are MNHEY and SVGEGT. The CDR3 spells CASSQHPGTGSYEQYF. The CDR3 bases are TGTGCCAGCAGTCAACACCCCGGGACCGGCTCCTACGAGCAGTACTTC.

In its sample, this clonotype was seen many times. V gene TRBV29-1 combines with J gene TRBJ1-2, with D uncertain. The CDR3 consists of 12 residues. V was trimmed by 3 bases and J by 4 bases, leaving 9 bases between them. Germline CDR1 and CDR2: SQVTM and ANQGSEA. CDR3 DNA sequence: TGCAGCGTTGATTCGGGCCGCTATGGCTACACCTTC. Residues: CSVDSGRYGYTF.

This clonotype was counted many times. CDR3 in amino acids: CASSSYGPDTQYF. For the CDR3, the DNA is TGCGCCAGCAGCTCCTACGGGCCAGATACGCAGTATTTT. The chain recombines TRBV5-1 with TRBJ2-3; D ambiguous. The germline V gene has CDR1 SGHRS and CDR2 YFSETQ. The CDR3 is 13 residues long. V dropped 3 bases and J dropped 4 bases, with 9 bases sitting between them.

The sample holds many counts of this clonotype. The rearrangement links TRBV11-2 to TRBJ1-1; D uncertain. The germline gives CDR1 SGHAT, CDR2 FQNNGV. The CDR3 extends over 11 amino acids. Trimming took 8 bases from V and 1 from J, leaving 5 bases between them. The CDR3 is CASGENTEAFF. The CDR3 nucleotides read TGTGCCAGCGGCGAGAACACTGAAGCTTTCTTT.

This clonotype was detected ten times or more. The chain combines TRBV18 with TRBJ2-4; no clear D. The CDR3 loop spans 14 amino acids. Germline V CDR1 and CDR2: KGHSH, LQKENI. The germline V and J ends were trimmed by 2 bases and 1 base, with 6 bases remaining between them. The CDR3 here is CASSPNSAKNIQYF. The CDR3 DNA reads TGTGCCAGCTCACCAAACAGCGCCAAAAACATTCAGTACTTC.

This clonotype was seen many times. The chain has TRBV24-1 and TRBJ2-1, with TRBD2 matching over 10 bases. The CDR3 totals 14 residues. V dropped 1 base and J dropped 12; count of bases not matched to a gene: 5. Germline V gene sequence: CDR1 KGHDR, CDR2 SFDVKD. The CDR3, as DNA: TGTGCCACCAGTGATTTCCCTGTAGCGGGGGGGCAGTTCTTC. It is translated as CATSDFPVAGGQFF.

Ten or more counts support this clonotype. V is TRBV7-3 and J is TRBJ1-5; D remains unclear. CDR3 length: 14 residues. The germline V and J ends were trimmed by 4 bases and 7 bases, with 14 bases remaining between them. Germline assignment: CDR1 SGHTA and CDR2 FQGTGA. The DNA for the CDR3 is TGTGCCAGCAGCTCGCACTGGACCCGACAGCCCCAGCATTTT. The encoded protein is CASSSHWTRQPQHF. Looking up the rest from reference TRBV7-3 and TRBJ1-5 gives the full variable domain: GAGVSQTPSNKVTEKGKYVELRCDPISGHTALYWYRQSLGQGPEFLIYFQGTGAADDSGLPNDRFFAVRPEGSVSTLKIQRTERGDSAVYLCASSSHWTRQPQHFGDGTRLSIL.

This clonotype has a count of ten or more. The rearrangement links TRBV6-1 to TRBJ2-7; TRBD2 matches at 7 bases. After removal of 6 bases from V and 4 bases from J, the junction contained 9 bases not matched to a gene. The CDR3 is 14 amino acids. Germline lookup yields CDR1 MNHNS and CDR2 SASEGT. Written as DNA, the CDR3 is TGTGCCAGCAGATTCCGGGACGGGAGGTACGAGCAGTACTTC. Translation gives CASRFRDGRYEQYF.

In this sample, this clonotype turned up many times. The rearrangement uses TRBV5-1 and TRBJ2-5; D is unclear. Trimming shortened V by 4 bases and J by 1 base, and 11 bases separated the two germline ends. The CDR3 runs 14 residues. Germline V gene data show CDR1 as SGHRS and CDR2 as YFSETQ. The DNA of the CDR3 is TGCGCCAGCAGCCCGAACACAGCCCAAGAGACCCAGTACTTC. Amino acid sequence: CASSPNTAQETQYF.